A single sample is the source of the 26 T cell receptor beta chains below, sequenced in a study of blood T cells in healthy people across ages (dated by TCRdb to the mid-2010s). Libraries came from 5' RACE. Instrument used: Illumina HiSeq 2500. A second PCR of about 6 to 12 cycles was performed with a sample-barcoded 5' primer and a J-beta primer mix. TCRdb itself trimmed the public reads at Q25 with fastp, ran MiXCR and retained productive beta chains. Each CDR3 protein appears once, grouped with its most common genes and DNA. The sample records about 1.8 million distinct CDR3 sequences, 49% of which are singletons. The ten largest clones represent less than 2.5% of the sample. The specimen was blood. These receptor sequences come from a woman aged 40 to 50 in good health.

Turning to this clonotype: Its ends do not fully match the called genes, so a read error is possible. The chain recombines TRBV6-2 or TRBV6-3 with TRBJ2-7, with D possibly TRBD1 on 7 matching bases. The CDR3 contains 15 residues. CDR1 and CDR2 from the germline V gene are MNHEY and SVGEGT. CDR3 sequence (DNA): TGTGCCAGCATCGAGCCAGGGGGGAGATACTACGGGCAGTACTTC. It specifies CASIEPGGRYYGQYF.

A few counts support this clonotype. The chain joins TRBV20-1 to TRBJ2-3, with 8 nucleotides matching TRBD1. The CDR3 runs to 16 residues. Germline lookup yields CDR1 DFQATT and CDR2 SNEGSKA (reference sequence). V was pared by 5 bases and J by 2 bases, with 12 bases of the junction left unmatched. The CDR3 spells CSAVPRQGLSTDTQYF. CDR3 nucleotide sequence: TGCAGTGCTGTTCCTCGACAGGGGCTTTCCACAGATACGCAGTATTTT.

The CDR3 reads CASGGLAVLEQFF. CDR3 DNA: TGTGCCTCCGGGGGACTAGCGGTTCTAGAGCAGTTCTTC. The chain recombines TRBV10-3 with TRBJ2-1; TRBD2 agrees at 11 bases. The CDR3 contains 13 residues. The V segment lost 11 bases and the J segment 10 bases; nucleotides outside the gene matches: 10. CDR1 ENHRY and CDR2 SYGVKD come from the germline V gene.

This chain joins TRBV9 and TRBJ2-1, with 9 bases identical to TRBD1. V shed 0 bases, J shed 1 base, and the junction held 5 bases outside the gene matches. The CDR3 covers 17 residues. Germline V CDR1 and CDR2: SGDLS, YYNGEE. The CDR3 nucleotides read TGTGCCAGCAGCGTAGTCGCGACAGGGGGGTCCTACAATGAGCAGTTCTTC. It is translated as CASSVVATGGSYNEQFF.

This clonotype was observed a single time. The gene calls are TRBV20-1 and TRBJ1-5; D gene unclear. The germline V and J ends were trimmed by 6 bases and 12 bases, with 18 bases remaining between them. The length of the CDR3 is 12 residues. The germline V gene has CDR1 DFQATT and CDR2 SNEGSKA (reference sequence). The DNA of the CDR3 is TGCAGTGCCCAAGCGGTGGGCAGGCTCCAGCATTTT. Protein product: CSAQAVGRLQHF.

This clonotype came up a few times. The chain combines TRBV20-1 with TRBJ2-1; 13 nucleotides match TRBD2. The CDR3 contains 18 residues. V shed 5 bases and J 3 bases; nucleotides not matched to a gene: 13. Germline CDR1 is DFQATT and CDR2 is SNEGSKA (reference sequence). For the CDR3, the DNA is TGCAGTGCTCGCCCGACTAGCGGGGGGCTACCTTTCTACAATGAGCAGTTCTTC. As protein: CSARPTSGGLPFYNEQFF.

J is TRBJ2-5 and V is TRBV6-6, with TRBD2 matching over 8 bases. J was trimmed by 4 bases and V by 5 bases; bases with no gene match: 6. The CDR3 contains 14 residues. The germline V gene encodes CDR1 MNHNY and CDR2 SVGAGI (reference sequence). The DNA of the CDR3 is TGTGCCAGCAGTGATCGGCGGGGGGCAGAGACCCAGTACTTC. It is translated as CASSDRRGAETQYF.

This clonotype was detected a few times. The chain carries TRBV5-1 and TRBJ2-1, with a tentative D call TRBD1 (6 bases). With 2 bases removed from V and 0 bases from J, the gap between germline ends came to 15 bases. Germline-derived CDR1 and CDR2 are SGHRS and YFSETQ. The length of the CDR3 is 17 residues. The CDR3 coding sequence is TGCGCCAGCAGCTTCCCCCCTGGGGGCAGCTCCTACAATGAGCAGTTCTTC. It is translated as CASSFPPGGSSYNEQFF.

The gene calls are TRBV5-5 and TRBJ1-2; TRBD1 aligns across 10 bases. In germline, CDR1 is SGHKS, CDR2 YYEKEE (reference sequence). CDR3 size: 15 residues. V was clipped by 2 bases and J by 3 bases; unmatched bases: 4. CDR3 loop: CASSFDGTGDYGYTF. CDR3 nucleotides: TGTGCCAGCAGCTTTGACGGGACAGGGGACTATGGCTACACCTTC.

This clonotype was detected only a few times. The V call is TRBV6-1, the J call TRBJ1-2, with TRBD1 matching over 7 bases. The CDR3 runs 15 residues. CDR1 and CDR2 from the germline V gene are MNHNS and SASEGT. After removal of 4 bases from V and 5 bases from J, the junction contained 10 bases not matched to a gene. The CDR3 sequence is CASSAQTGYEYGYTF. CDR3 in DNA: TGTGCCAGCAGTGCCCAGACAGGGTATGAGTATGGCTACACCTTC.

The chain has TRBV27 and TRBJ2-3; perhaps TRBD2 as D (5 bases). CDR3 size: 16 residues. Germline CDR1 MNHEY, CDR2 SMNVEV (reference sequence). Trimming stripped 3 bases from V and 6 bases from J, with 19 bases between. The chain's CDR3 is CASSFSWRSIVDTQYF. DNA for the CDR3: TGTGCCAGCAGTTTCTCCTGGAGGTCCATCGTGGATACGCAGTATTTT.

This sequence joins TRBV20-1 and TRBJ2-1; 9 bases are a match to TRBD1. V was pared by 2 bases and J by 8 bases, with 7 bases of the junction left unmatched. This CDR3 comprises 14 residues. Germline values: CDR1 DFQATT, CDR2 SNEGSKA (reference sequence). Here the CDR3 DNA reads TGCAGTGCTAGACAAACAGGGGGCCGGGATGAGCAGTTCTTC. Translating it yields CSARQTGGRDEQFF.

The chain has TRBV29-1 and TRBJ1-1; no definite D call. The V gene lost 6 bases and the J gene lost 1 base, with 12 bases spanning the gap. The CDR3 is 13 residues long. The germline V gene has CDR1 SQVTM and CDR2 ANQGSEA. The CDR3 is CSVGDQPNTEAFF. In nucleotides, the CDR3 is TGCAGCGTAGGTGACCAGCCGAACACTGAAGCTTTCTTT.

The chain carries TRBV27 and TRBJ2-1, with 9 nucleotides matching TRBD1. J lost 11 bases, V lost 7 bases, and 12 bases had no gene match. The CDR3 is made up of 14 amino acids. In germline, CDR1 is MNHEY, CDR2 SMNVEV (reference sequence). Here the CDR3 DNA reads TGTGCCAGCATACCGGGACAGGGTTCTCTAAAGCAGTTCTTC. Its translation is CASIPGQGSLKQFF.

The chain is built from TRBV6-2 or TRBV6-3 and TRBJ2-1, with unresolved D. Germline V lookup: CDR1 MNHEY, CDR2 SVGEGT. The CDR3 sequence is 12 residues long. Between the trimmed V and J ends, which lost 6 bases and 6 bases, there was a span of 9 bases. The CDR3 coding sequence is TGTGCCAGCAGACCTCCAGGCAATGAGCAGTTCTTC. It is translated as CASRPPGNEQFF.

V usage is TRBV5-6 and J usage is TRBJ2-7; 11 bases agree with TRBD2. Germline values: CDR1 SGHDT, CDR2 YYEEEE. The CDR3 is 15 residues long. After removal of 4 bases from V and 7 bases from J, the junction contained 10 bases not matched to a gene. Here the CDR3 DNA reads TGTGCCAGCAGCCTGGGACTAGCGGCCCCCAATGAGCAGTACTTC. It specifies CASSLGLAAPNEQYF.

This clonotype turned up a few times. DNA for the CDR3: TGTGCCAGCGGGCCCGGGACAGCATCCTACGAGCAGTACTTC. Protein: CASGPGTASYEQYF. The chain is built from TRBV28 and TRBJ2-7, with 7 bases that match TRBD1. CDR3 length: 14 amino acids. V lost 8 bases and J lost 1; bases outside the gene matches: 8. Germline assignment: CDR1 MDHEN and CDR2 SYDVKM.

The CDR3 here is CASSYLGTGTYEQYF. CDR3 nucleotide sequence: TGTGCCAGCAGTTACTTGGGGACAGGGACCTACGAGCAGTACTTC. V is TRBV6-5 and J is TRBJ2-7, with 9 bases matching TRBD1. In germline, CDR1 is MNHEY, CDR2 SVGAGI. The CDR3 spans 15 residues. Trimming removed 1 base from V and 2 bases from J; junction bases left unmatched: 3.

In its sample, this clonotype was seen a few times. CDR3 protein: CATSRSPGLTDCEQYF. CDR3 in DNA: TGTGCCACCAGCAGATCTCCGGGACTTACAGACTGCGAGCAGTACTTC. V and J are TRBV15 and TRBJ2-4; tentatively, D is TRBD2 (6 bases). The J call is in doubt because the DNA end fits TRBJ2-7 better. The CDR3 covers 16 residues. Germline CDR1 LNHNV, CDR2 YYDKDF (reference sequence).

The J gene is TRBJ1-2, the V gene TRBV4-2; 9 bases map to TRBD1. The CDR3 totals 14 residues. V was pared by 0 bases and J by 6 bases, with 2 bases of the junction left unmatched. In germline, CDR1 is LGHNA, CDR2 YNFKEQ. CDR3 amino acids: CASSQEWTGDGYTF. The CDR3 nucleotides read TGTGCCAGCAGCCAAGAATGGACAGGGGATGGCTACACCTTC.

This clonotype was counted a few times. The chain uses TRBV20-1 and TRBJ1-5; D is perhaps TRBD1 (5 bases). Germline V gene lookup returns CDR1 DFQATT and CDR2 SNEGSKA (reference sequence). The CDR3 extends over 13 amino acids. Trimming left V 3 bases short and J 3 bases short, with 9 bases between. The CDR3 loop reads CSARRGVNQPQHF. The CDR3 coding sequence is TGCAGTGCTAGGAGAGGGGTCAATCAGCCCCAGCATTTT.

This clonotype has a handful of counts. V and J are TRBV7-2 and TRBJ2-1; 10 bases line up with TRBD2. The CDR3 extends over 17 amino acids. V gave up 5 bases and J gave up 2 bases; unmatched junction bases: 9. Germline assignment: CDR1 SGHTA and CDR2 FQGNSA. The CDR3 coding sequence is TGTGCCAGCAGCCAGCCGTTAGCGGGGGGTACCTACAATGAGCAGTTCTTC. This codes for CASSQPLAGGTYNEQFF. Full variable domain (missing parts from reference TRBV7-2 and TRBJ2-1): GAGVSQSPSNKVTEKGKDVELRCDPISGHTALYWYRQSLGQGLEFLIYFQGNSAPDKSGLPSDRFSAERTGGSVSTLTIQRTQQEDSAVYLCASSQPLAGGTYNEQFFGPGTRLTVL.

This clonotype was seen a few times. The chain couples TRBV7-2 to TRBJ2-4, with TRBD1 matching 9 bases. V lost 4 bases and J lost 8; bases outside the gene matches: 12. The length of the CDR3 is 16 residues. The germline V gene encodes CDR1 SGHTA and CDR2 FQGNSA. The CDR3 sequence is CASSSRDRVSLDIQYF. The CDR3 DNA reads TGTGCCAGCAGCTCACGGGACAGGGTGTCTTTGGACATTCAGTACTTC.

The CDR3 DNA reads TGTGCCAGCGCGAGCGGCTCCGTCGACACCGGGGAGCTGTTTTTT. Encoded protein: CASASGSVDTGELFF. The chain has TRBV28 and TRBJ2-2; tentative D call: TRBD2 (5 bases). V was clipped by 8 bases and J by 3 bases, with 16 bases between them. Germline V gene sequence: CDR1 MDHEN, CDR2 SYDVKM. The CDR3 is 15 residues long. The whole variable domain, remainder taken from reference TRBV28 and TRBJ2-2, is DVKVTQSSRYLVKRTGEKVFLECVQDMDHENMFWYRQDPGLGLRLIYFSYDVKMKEKGDIPEGYSVSREKKERFSLILESASTNQTSMYLCASASGSVDTGELFFGEGSRLTVL.

The gene calls are TRBV9 and TRBJ2-3, with D unresolved. Trimming left V 0 bases short and J 0 bases short, with 8 bases between. Germline V gene lookup returns CDR1 SGDLS and CDR2 YYNGEE. CDR3 size: 15 residues. The DNA for the CDR3 is TGTGCCAGCAGCGTAGTGTCTGCTAGCACAGATACGCAGTATTTT. Protein product: CASSVVSASTDTQYF.

This clonotype was seen a few times. The rearrangement uses TRBV4-3 and TRBJ1-2, with D maybe TRBD1 (5 bases). V was shortened by 2 bases and J by 2 bases, with 9 bases between the two germline ends. The CDR3 consists of 14 residues. Per germline, CDR1 LGHNA and CDR2 YSLEER. The DNA of the CDR3 is TGCGCCAGCAGCCAATTCGGGGGGAACTATGGCTACACCTTC. Its protein is CASSQFGGNYGYTF.